These 30 T cell receptor beta chains came from one sample sequenced in a study of Ad26.COV2.S vaccination and SARS-CoV-2 variants. Clones were sequenced by immunoSEQ multiplex PCR, and TCRdb holds only the in-frame ones, with some missing. Among 500,000 or so clones listed, 89% were seen once. Treatment: about 20 received Ad26.COV2.S at low or high dose, single or two shots; about 5 received placebo; per-sample allocation not given. Sampling was done on day 63 after the first vaccine or placebo injection. Specimen: peripheral blood, collected in a trial of Ad26.COV2.S vaccine versus placebo. The source is a person aged 18-65 years who received the Ad26.COV2.S COVID-19 vaccine or a placebo.

The chain employs TRBV10-1 and TRBJ2-1; the D is unclear. The V gene's germline CDR1 is WNHNN and CDR2 SYGVQD (reference sequence). Trimming shortened V by 7 bases and J by 10 bases, and 14 bases separated the two germline ends. CDR3 length: 12 amino acids. CDR3 amino acids: CASTRLGWEQFF. CDR3 DNA sequence: TGCGCCAGCACCCGACTGGGTTGGGAGCAGTTCTTC.

V and J are TRBV24-1 and TRBJ2-2; D ambiguous. Germline lookup yields CDR1 KGHDR and CDR2 SFDVKD. The CDR3 has 16 amino acids. Deletions cut 6 bases from V and 0 bases from J, with 13 bases between. CDR3 region: CATSTFQAPNTGELFF. For the CDR3, the DNA is TGTGCCACCAGTACGTTCCAAGCGCCGAACACCGGGGAGCTGTTTTTT.

The chain joins TRBV19 to TRBJ2-4; D is unclear. This CDR3 comprises 17 residues. Deletions cut 3 bases from V and 6 bases from J, with 21 bases between. Germline assignment: CDR1 LNHDA and CDR2 SQIVND (reference sequence). The CDR3 sequence is CASSMLTGWSSRNIQYF. The CDR3 nucleotides are TGTGCCAGTAGTATGCTCACTGGGTGGTCCTCGAGAAACATTCAGTACTTC. Based on the CDR3 plus reference TRBV19 and TRBJ2-4, the full variable domain is DGGITQSPKYLFRKEGQNVTLSCEQNLNHDAMYWYRQDPGQGLRLIYYSQIVNDFQKGDIAEGYSVSREKKESFPLTVTSAQKNPTAFYLCASSMLTGWSSRNIQYFGAGTRLSVL.

The chain joins TRBV30 to TRBJ1-3; D is possibly TRBD1 (6 bases). The germline CDR1 and CDR2 sequences are GTSNPN and SVGIG (reference sequence). CDR3 length: 12 residues. Trimming left V 6 bases short and J 8 bases short, with 14 bases between. The CDR3 region has the DNA TGTGCCTGCCTCACAGGGTTGGACACCATATATTTT. Residues: CACLTGLDTIYF. Looking up the rest from reference TRBV30 and TRBJ1-3 gives the full variable domain: SQTIHQWPATLVQPVGSPLSLECTVEGTSNPNLYWYRQAAGRGLQLLFYSVGIGQISSEVPQNLSASRPQDRQFILSSKKLLLSDSGFYLCACLTGLDTIYFGEGSWLTVV.

The chain couples TRBV27 to TRBJ2-7, with D possibly TRBD2 on 7 matching bases. V was clipped by 5 bases and J by 2 bases, with 16 bases between them. The CDR3 contains 15 residues. Germline assignment: CDR1 MNHEY and CDR2 SMNVEV (reference sequence). CDR3: CASSPRGGSTYEQYV. The CDR3 nucleotides read TGTGCCAGCAGTCCCCGCGGGGGCTCGACCTACGAGCAGTACGTC.

This chain joins TRBV5-4 and TRBJ2-2; no clear D. V was trimmed by 2 bases and J by 5 bases, leaving 13 bases between them. The CDR3 has 15 amino acids. Germline-derived CDR1 and CDR2 are SGHNT and YYREEE (reference sequence). CDR3: CASSFPTGGTGELFF. The CDR3 DNA sequence: TGTGCCAGCAGCTTCCCCACGGGTGGTACCGGGGAGCTGTTTTTT.

The rearrangement links TRBV28 to TRBJ2-7, with D unclear. V lost 8 bases to trimming and J lost 4 bases, with 21 bases between them. The CDR3 runs 15 residues. Germline loops: CDR1 MDHEN, CDR2 SYDVKM. CDR3 in amino acids: CASSEGPSSAYEQYF. DNA for the CDR3: TGTGCCAGCTCGGAAGGGCCATCATCAGCTTACGAGCAGTACTTC.

This clone was observed once. This chain uses TRBV27 with TRBJ1-6, with D perhaps TRBD1 (5 bases). V lost 5 bases, J lost 6 bases, and 20 bases lay in between. The CDR3 has 17 residues. CDR1 is MNHEY and CDR2 is SMNVEV in the germline V gene (reference sequence). CDR3 sequence reads: CASSAGLRGLINSPLHF. The CDR3 DNA reads TGTGCCAGCAGTGCTGGACTCCGGGGACTTATTAATTCACCCCTCCACTTT.

The table lists this clone with a count of one. The CDR3 DNA sequence: TGTGCCAGCAGCGTAAGGACCAGCACAGATACGCAGTATTTT. This translates into CASSVRTSTDTQYF. The V gene is TRBV9, the J gene TRBJ2-3, with D unclear. The CDR3 contains 14 residues. CDR1 is SGDLS, CDR2 YYNGEE, per germline. The V end lost 1 base, the J end lost 0 bases, and 6 bases lay between the germline ends.

The gene calls are TRBV6-2 or TRBV6-3 and TRBJ2-1; 7 bases fit TRBD2. The CDR3 has 18 residues. The V segment lost 0 bases and the J segment 6 bases; nucleotides outside the gene matches: 14. Germline CDR1 is MNHEY and CDR2 is SVGEGT. CDR3 region: CASSYSSSGPFSRNEQFF. The CDR3 nucleotides are TGTGCCAGCAGTTACTCTTCTAGCGGCCCCTTCAGTCGCAATGAGCAGTTCTTC.

This chain connects TRBV29-1 to TRBJ1-1; 9 bases fit TRBD1. The CDR3 length is 14 residues. V lost 7 bases and J lost 1; bases outside the gene matches: 7. Germline V gives CDR1 SQVTM, CDR2 ANQGSEA. This CDR3 reads CSGVQDRGNTEAFF. The CDR3 nucleotides are TGCAGCGGTGTTCAGGACAGGGGGAACACTGAAGCTTTCTTT.

V and J are TRBV4-1 and TRBJ1-1; perhaps TRBD1 as D (5 bases). V lost 2 bases, J lost 1 base, and 11 bases lay in between. This CDR3 contains 15 residues. Germline CDR1 is MGHRA and CDR2 is YSYEKL. The CDR3 loop reads CASSQLGLPNTEAFF. DNA for the CDR3: TGCGCCAGCAGCCAATTGGGACTCCCGAACACTGAAGCTTTCTTT.

The rearrangement joins TRBV6-2 or TRBV6-3 to TRBJ1-5; D is unresolved. This CDR3 has 17 residues. Germline V CDR1 and CDR2: MNHEY, SVGEGT. V lost 3 bases and J 5 bases, leaving 20 bases between the germline ends. Here the CDR3 DNA reads TGTGCCAGCAGTTATGTGAGGACTTCTTGGGTTGATCAGCCCCAGCATTTT. It translates to CASSYVRTSWVDQPQHF.

The chain combines TRBV2 with TRBJ1-4; 9 nucleotides match TRBD1. V lost 5 bases, J lost 4 bases, and 2 bases stayed unmatched. Germline V gene sequence: CDR1 SNHLY, CDR2 FYNNEI. The length of the CDR3 is 14 residues. CDR3 nucleotide sequence: TGTGCCAGCAGTCCGGACAGGGGTAATGAAAAACTGTTTTTT. Encoded protein: CASSPDRGNEKLFF.

This sequence joins TRBV11-3 and TRBJ2-1, with D possibly TRBD2 on 7 matching bases. This CDR3 region has 16 residues. Germline V gene data show CDR1 as SGHNT and CDR2 as YENEEA. Trimming shortened V by 4 bases and J by 0 bases, and 13 bases separated the two germline ends. CDR3 nucleotides: TGTGCCAGCAGCTGGGGGCGGGGGAGCTCCTACAATGAGCAGTTCTTC. Its translation is CASSWGRGSSYNEQFF.

The chain employs TRBV19 and TRBJ1-2; D not resolved. Germline assignment: CDR1 LNHDA and CDR2 SQIVND (reference sequence). The CDR3 has 14 residues. V was clipped by 7 bases and J by 5 bases, with 17 bases between them. The CDR3: CASTLKPQVYGYTF. CDR3 DNA sequence: TGTGCCAGTACTCTCAAACCCCAGGTATATGGCTACACCTTC.

V is TRBV5-6 and J is TRBJ2-3, with D perhaps matching TRBD2 (6 bases). V lost 2 bases and J lost 0, with 7 bases in between. CDR1 is SGHDT and CDR2 is YYEEEE in the germline V gene. CDR3 length equals 14 residues. CDR3 in DNA: TGTGCCAGCAGCTTAAGCGGGAGCACAGATACGCAGTATTTT. It yields the protein CASSLSGSTDTQYF.

The V and J genes are TRBV10-1 and TRBJ2-7; no clear D. The CDR3 contains 14 residues. V gave up 8 bases and J gave up 2 bases, with 16 bases separating them. CDR1 is WNHNN and CDR2 is SYGVQD in the germline V gene (reference sequence). CDR3 in DNA: TGCGCCAGCTCTACCCTACAAGTAGCCTACGAGCAGTACGTC. Protein sequence: CASSTLQVAYEQYV.

This clone was observed once. The chain uses TRBV7-2 and TRBJ1-4, with 7 positions matching TRBD1. J was trimmed by 5 bases and V by 4 bases; bases with no gene match: 10. The CDR3 contains 16 residues. Germline assignment: CDR1 SGHTA and CDR2 FQGNSA. This CDR3 reads CASSWAPGQTNEKLFF. In nucleotides, the CDR3 is TGTGCCAGCAGCTGGGCCCCGGGACAGACAAATGAAAAACTGTTTTTT.

V is TRBV7-3 and J is TRBJ2-1; 7 positions agree with TRBD1. This CDR3 spans 15 amino acids. Germline trimming cut 5 bases from V and 2 bases from J; bases unmatched to any gene: 6. Germline loops: CDR1 SGHTA, CDR2 FQGTGA. The CDR3, as DNA: TGTGCCAGCAGCCGCACAGGGGCTGCCTACAATGAGCAGTTCTTC. This translates into CASSRTGAAYNEQFF.

This clone was recorded once. CDR3: CATRQIRNTEAFF. The CDR3 coding sequence is TGTGCCACCAGACAGATCAGGAACACTGAAGCTTTCTTT. V usage is TRBV2 and J usage is TRBJ1-1, with a tentative D call TRBD1 (5 bases). The CDR3 is 13 residues long. Per germline, CDR1 SNHLY and CDR2 FYNNEI. Trimming left V 10 bases short and J 1 base short, with 13 bases between.

Worth noting for this clone: A junction end diverges from the germline sequence, so it may reflect a read error. The chain links TRBV29-1 to TRBJ2-3; possible D gene TRBD2, 5 bases. The CDR3 spans 13 residues. CDR1 and CDR2 from the germline V gene are SQVTM and ANQGSEA. The CDR3 loop is CSVRGRGSDTKYF. In DNA form, the CDR3 reads TGCAGCGTGCGCGGTCGGGGATCCGATACGAAGTATTTT.

The chain couples TRBV12-3 or TRBV12-4 to TRBJ1-1, with 7 nucleotides matching TRBD1. This CDR3 comprises 13 residues. V shed 4 bases and J 6 bases; nucleotides not matched to a gene: 5. The CDR3 DNA sequence: TGTGCCAGCAGTTGGGGTCAGGGGGCTGAAGCTTTCTTT. It encodes CASSWGQGAEAFF.

V gene TRBV5-8 combines with J gene TRBJ2-5; 10 bases fit TRBD1. Germline V gene sequence: CDR1 SGHTS, CDR2 YDEGEE. The trim removed 3 bases at V and 4 bases at J, leaving 0 bases unmatched. The CDR3 spans 13 residues. CDR3 protein: CASSWDRGETQYF. The CDR3 bases are TGTGCCAGCAGCTGGGACAGGGGAGAGACCCAGTACTTC.

The chain couples TRBV15 to TRBJ2-1; 9 nucleotides agree with TRBD2. V lost 1 base to trimming and J lost 0 bases; unmatched junction nucleotides: 7. CDR1 is LNHNV, CDR2 YYDKDF, per germline (reference sequence). This CDR3 contains 18 residues. This CDR3 reads CATSRVLNSGSSYNEQFF. Written as DNA, the CDR3 is TGTGCCACCAGCAGAGTCCTCAATAGCGGGAGCTCCTACAATGAGCAGTTCTTC.

The chain employs TRBV9 and TRBJ2-3, with 10 bases matching TRBD1. Unmatched junction bases numbered 8, after V lost 1 base and J lost 6 bases. Germline V lookup: CDR1 SGDLS, CDR2 YYNGEE. The CDR3 spans 16 residues. In DNA form, the CDR3 reads TGTGCCAGCAGCGTATCTCGGACAGGGGGACGTGATACGCAGTATTTT. This sequence encodes CASSVSRTGGRDTQYF. The variable domain in full, with the rest retrieved from reference TRBV9 and TRBJ2-3, is DSGVTQTPKHLITATGQRVTLRCSPRSGDLSVYWYQQSLDQGLQFLIQYYNGEERAKGNILERFSAQQFPDLHSELNLSSLELGDSALYFCASSVSRTGGRDTQYFGPGTRLTVL.

The J gene is TRBJ2-5, the V gene TRBV6-6; 14 bases match TRBD2. Per the germline V gene, CDR1 is MNHNY and CDR2 is SVGAGI (reference sequence). This CDR3 has 17 residues. V lost 6 bases and J lost 4; bases outside the gene matches: 10. As DNA, the CDR3 is TGTGCCAGCAGCCGACGTCCGGGACTAGCGGGAGCAGAGACCCAGTACTTC. It is translated as CASSRRPGLAGAETQYF.

The J gene is TRBJ2-3, the V gene TRBV18; TRBD1 aligns across 7 bases. Per the germline V gene, CDR1 is KGHSH and CDR2 is LQKENI. The length of the CDR3 is 16 residues. Trimming cost V 4 bases and J 3 bases; bases outside gene matches: 10. The CDR3: CASSLGRGQMTDTQYF. The CDR3 DNA follows: TGTGCCAGCTCACTGGGCCGGGGACAGATGACAGATACGCAGTATTTT. The entire variable domain, with the rest obtained from reference TRBV18 and TRBJ2-3, is as follows: NAGVMQNPRHLVRRRGQEARLRCSPMKGHSHVYWYRQLPEEGLKFMVYLQKENIIDESGMPKERFSAEFPKEGPSILRIQQVVRGDSAAYFCASSLGRGQMTDTQYFGPGTRLTVL.

The CDR3 loop reads CASSLDRAFGLNEQFF. CDR3 nucleotides: TGCGCCAGCAGCTTGGATCGAGCGTTTGGGCTCAATGAGCAGTTCTTC. This rearrangement joins TRBV5-1 to TRBJ2-1, with no clear D. Germline V CDR1 and CDR2: SGHRS, YFSETQ. CDR3 length: 16 amino acids. Trimming removed 0 bases from V and 6 bases from J, with 16 bases in between.

This chain joins TRBV6-2 or TRBV6-3 and TRBJ2-7; D may correspond to TRBD1 or TRBD2 (6 bases each). Germline CDR1 and CDR2: MNHEY and SVGEGT. The CDR3 loop spans 15 amino acids. Trimming stripped 4 bases from V and 2 bases from J, with 15 bases between. This CDR3 reads CASSSARDTTYEQYF. CDR3 DNA: TGTGCCAGCAGTTCCGCGCGGGACACTACCTACGAGCAGTACTTC.